This T cell receptor (beta chain) was recovered during a study of cytomegalovirus exposure and HLA in healthy donors. The study ran its PCR with 60 Vbeta and 13 Jbeta primers. Sequencing was performed with immunoSEQ multiplex PCR; in TCRdb, only in-frame clones are kept and a portion is missing. This sample's clone table lists about 140,000 clones. Whole-study findings and limits: Most sequenced TCRs were rare (though some public TCRs occurred in many donors). For TCR beta chains, V- and J-gene trimming was later linked to a missense DCLRE1C variant. Among TCR beta chains of equal frequency, HLA-associated ones were more clonally expanded in a later analysis.

About this clone: What it binds is not known.

Germline CDR1 reads LGHNA; CDR2 reads YSLEER. J was trimmed by 5 bases and V by 2 bases; bases with no gene match: 6. The CDR3 length is 15 residues. This receptor was obtained from a middle-aged man in good health and CMV-seronegative. The genes are TRBV4-3 and TRBJ2-1; 7 bases are a match to TRBD1. The sequenced sample was PBMCs. The CDR3 loop is CASSQSTGPNNEQFF. CDR3 in DNA: TGCGCCAGCAGCCAATCGACAGGGCCAAACAATGAGCAGTTCTTC.